This T cell receptor (beta chain) was sequenced during a study of T cells in Graves' hyperthyroidism and ophthalmopathy. Amplified TCR beta CDR3 regions came from RNA transcripts. TCR CDR3 underwent first-round RT-PCR with the HTBI primer set. One entry per CDR3 protein results from TCRdb running MiXCR on the multiplex PCR reads. The sample has around 520,000 distinct CDR3 sequences, 14% seen once. This clonotype has a handful of counts. V trimming: 0 bases; J trimming: 0 bases; junction bases outside the gene matches: 5. CDR3 length equals 16 residues. Germline assignment: CDR1 DFQATT and CDR2 SNEGSKA (reference sequence). Investigators excluded patients with uncontrolled infection, other autoimmune disease, pregnancy or lactation. Source material for PBMCs was about 10 ml fresh peripheral blood.

The sequenced material came from blood. This TCR was recovered from a woman between 40 and 50 years old with Graves' hyperthyroidism. The chain couples TRBV20-1 to TRBJ2-1; 7 bases are shared with TRBD1. The CDR3 DNA is TGCAGTGCTAGAGATCCGGACAGGAACTCCTACAATGAGCAGTTCTTC. It translates to CSARDPDRNSYNEQFF.